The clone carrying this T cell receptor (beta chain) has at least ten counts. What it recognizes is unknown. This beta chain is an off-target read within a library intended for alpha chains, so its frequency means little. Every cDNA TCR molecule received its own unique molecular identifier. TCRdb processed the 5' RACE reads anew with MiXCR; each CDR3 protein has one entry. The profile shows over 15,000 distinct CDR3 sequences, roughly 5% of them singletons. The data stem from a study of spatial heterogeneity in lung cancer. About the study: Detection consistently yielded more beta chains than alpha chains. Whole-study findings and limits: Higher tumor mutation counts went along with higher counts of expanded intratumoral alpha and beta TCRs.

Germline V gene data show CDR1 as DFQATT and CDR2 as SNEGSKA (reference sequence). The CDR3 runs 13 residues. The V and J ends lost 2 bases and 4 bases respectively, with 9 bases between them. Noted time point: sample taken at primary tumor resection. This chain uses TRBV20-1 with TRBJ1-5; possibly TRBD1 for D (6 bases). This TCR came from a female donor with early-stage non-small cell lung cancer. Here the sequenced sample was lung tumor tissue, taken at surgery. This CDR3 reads CSARRTVNQPQHF. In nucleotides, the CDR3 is TGCAGTGCTAGAAGGACAGTGAATCAGCCCCAGCATTTT.